These T cell receptor beta chains were read from a single sample in a study of blood T cell repertoires in COVID-19. Measured with immunoSEQ multiplex PCR; TCRdb has only the in-frame clones, and not every one. Of 120,000 to 150,000 clones in the sample, roughly 82% were seen once. The specimen sequenced was peripheral blood. These receptors all come from a man older than 75 with acute or convalescent COVID-19. Both conserved end residues are part of each CDR3. The D gene is left open where the match is weak. A row's size may be missing; if present it is once, few, many or a size class.

>NA|NA|TRBJ2-2|TRBV5-1
CASSLEPQSGELFF
TGCGCCAGCAGCTTGGAGCCCCAATCCGGGGAGCTGTTTTTT
>NA|TRBD2|TRBJ2-2|TRBV10-3
CAISESTSGGPFTGELFF
TGTGCCATCAGTGAGTCGACTAGCGGGGGGCCGTTCACCGGGGAGCTGTTTTTT
>NA|TRBD1|TRBJ2-3|TRBV7-6
CASSKTTGVFADTQYF
TGTGCCAGCAGCAAGACGACAGGGGTGTTTGCAGATACGCAGTATTTT
>NA|NA|TRBJ1-2|TRBV24-1
CATSDPILQGYTF
TGTGCCACCAGTGATCCAATCTTGCAGGGCTACACCTTC
>few|TRBD1|TRBJ1-1|TRBV5-1
CASSLSTGTGALGTEAFF
TGCGCCAGCAGCTTGTCCACAGGGACAGGGGCCTTGGGGACTGAAGCTTTCTTT
>NA|NA|TRBJ1-1|TRBV19
CASSTSLQGNTEAFF
TGTGCCAGTAGTACATCCCTCCAGGGAAACACTGAAGCTTTCTTT
>NA|NA|TRBJ2-3|TRBV19
CASMDFHQGTDTQYF
TGTGCCAGTATGGATTTCCATCAGGGCACAGATACGCAGTATTTT
>few|TRBD1|TRBJ1-2|TRBV2
CASSATGDYGYTF
TGTGCCAGCAGTGCTACAGGGGACTATGGCTACACCTTC
>few|NA|TRBJ2-7|TRBV7-9
CASSFGGDSYEQYF
TGTGCCAGCAGCTTCGGCGGGGACTCCTACGAGCAGTACTTC
>NA|NA|TRBJ1-4|TRBV15
CATSRGQVEEKLFF
TGTGCCACCAGCAGAGGCCAGGTGGAAGAAAAACTGTTTTTT
>NA|NA|TRBJ1-3|TRBV9
CASSVFQTGIEGNTIYF
TGTGCCAGCAGCGTCTTCCAGACAGGAATCGAGGGAAACACCATATATTTT
>NA|TRBD1|TRBJ2-2|TRBV5-1
CASSLRGGPGELFF
TGCGCCAGCAGCTTGAGAGGGGGCCCCGGGGAGCTGTTTTTT
>NA|NA|TRBJ2-7|TRBV7-9
CASSRAPADVSYEQYF
TGTGCCAGCAGCCGTGCCCCGGCGGATGTCTCCTACGAGCAGTACTTC
>NA|TRBD2|TRBJ2-5|TRBV7-2
CASSSRGPGGRETQYF
TGTGCCAGCAGCTCGAGAGGACCGGGGGGGCGTGAGACCCAGTACTTC
>NA|TRBD1|TRBJ1-2|TRBV5-4
CASSMGGRGYGYTF
TGTGCCAGCAGCATGGGGGGCAGGGGGTACGGCTACACCTTC
>NA|NA|TRBJ1-2|TRBV6-5
CASSLEAGLNYGYTF
TGTGCCAGCAGTCTGGAAGCGGGCCTTAACTATGGCTACACCTTC
>NA|NA|TRBJ1-1|TRBV6-6
CASSSQNTEAFF
TGTGCCAGCAGTAGCCAGAACACTGAAGCTTTCTTT
>NA|NA|TRBJ1-6|TRBV7-3
CASSSQAIGGREDSPLHF
TGTGCCAGCAGCTCTCAGGCCATAGGTGGCAGGGAAGATTCACCCCTCCACTTT
>few|NA|TRBJ2-4|TRBV28
CASRTPDTRNIQYF
TGTGCCAGCAGAACTCCGGACACTCGGAACATTCAGTACTTC
>NA|TRBD1|TRBJ2-7|TRBV11-1
CASSYPTGVHEQYF
TGTGCCAGCAGCTATCCGACAGGGGTCCACGAGCAGTACTTC
>NA|NA|TRBJ1-1|TRBV10-3
CASGPEKGAEAFF
TGTGCCAGCGGGCCAGAGAAGGGCGCTGAAGCTTTCTTT
>NA|TRBD1|TRBJ1-1|TRBV6-5
CASTSPRTGDTEAFF
TGTGCCAGTACCTCCCCCCGGACAGGGGACACTGAAGCTTTCTTT
>NA|NA|TRBJ1-5|TRBV7-9
CASSLAQSAINQPQHF
TGTGCCAGCAGCTTAGCGCAGTCAGCGATCAATCAGCCCCAGCATTTT
>NA|NA|TRBJ2-3|TRBV7-9
CASSSLQGLGTDTQYF
TGTGCCAGCAGCTCCCTGCAGGGGTTGGGGACAGATACGCAGTATTTT
>NA|NA|TRBJ2-1|TRBV7-2
CASSLASDFGVNEQFF
TGTGCCAGCAGCTTAGCGTCAGACTTTGGCGTCAATGAGCAGTTCTTC
>NA|NA|TRBJ2-7|TRBV6-5
CASTVGGTSSEQYF
TGTGCCAGCACGGTGGGGGGAACGTCGAGTGAGCAGTACTTC
>NA|TRBD1|TRBJ2-6|TRBV7-3
CASGRGPGANVLTF
TGTGCCAGCGGCAGGGGGCCTGGGGCCAACGTCCTGACTTTC
>NA|NA|TRBJ2-6|TRBV28
CASSFGGPRAVGANVLTF
TGTGCCAGCAGCTTCGGGGGACCCAGGGCGGTTGGGGCCAACGTCCTGACTTTC
>NA|TRBD1|TRBJ2-3|TRBV3-1/TRBV3-2
CASSPGTDSTDTQYF
TGTGCCAGCAGCCCAGGGACAGATAGCACAGATACGCAGTATTTT
>NA|TRBD1|TRBJ2-3|TRBV6-5
CASLGTGLTDTQYF
TGTGCCAGCTTGGGGACAGGGTTGACAGATACGCAGTATTTT
>NA|TRBD1|TRBJ1-5|TRBV5-1
CASSLEGTGGGQPQHF
TGCGCCAGCAGCTTGGAGGGGACAGGGGGCGGTCAGCCCCAGCATTTT
>NA|NA|TRBJ2-7|TRBV2
CASSELVTEATYEQYF
TGTGCCAGCAGTGAACTTGTGACAGAGGCAACCTACGAGCAGTACTTC
>NA|NA|TRBJ1-5|TRBV7-9
CASSLGQGNQPQHF
TGTGCCAGCAGCTTAGGGCAGGGGAATCAGCCCCAGCATTTT
>NA|NA|TRBJ2-4|TRBV24-1
CATSDPRQYF
TGTGCCACCAGTGACCCACGGCAGTACTTC